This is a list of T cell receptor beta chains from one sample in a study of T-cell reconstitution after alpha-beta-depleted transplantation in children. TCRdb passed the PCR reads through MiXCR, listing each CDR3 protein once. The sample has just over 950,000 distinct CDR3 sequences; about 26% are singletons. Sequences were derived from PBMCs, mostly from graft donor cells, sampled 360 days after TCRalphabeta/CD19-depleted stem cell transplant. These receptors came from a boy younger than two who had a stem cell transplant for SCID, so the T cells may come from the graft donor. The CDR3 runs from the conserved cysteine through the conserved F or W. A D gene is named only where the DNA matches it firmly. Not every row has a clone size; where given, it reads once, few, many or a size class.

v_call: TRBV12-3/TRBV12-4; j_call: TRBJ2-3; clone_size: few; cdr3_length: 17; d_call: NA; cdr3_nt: TGTGCCAGCAGTTTAGCGGGCCGACAACCTACAACAGATACGCAGTATTTT; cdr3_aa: CASSLAGRQPTTDTQYF
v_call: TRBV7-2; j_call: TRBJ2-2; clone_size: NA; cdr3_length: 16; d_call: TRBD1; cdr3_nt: TGTGCCAGCAGCTCCCGGACAGGGACGATCCCCGGGGAGCTGTTTTTT; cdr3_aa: CASSSRTGTIPGELFF
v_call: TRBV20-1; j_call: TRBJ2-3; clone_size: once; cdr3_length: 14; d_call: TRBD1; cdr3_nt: TGCAGTGCTAGTCCGGGACAGGGCACAGATACGCAGTATTTT; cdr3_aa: CSASPGQGTDTQYF
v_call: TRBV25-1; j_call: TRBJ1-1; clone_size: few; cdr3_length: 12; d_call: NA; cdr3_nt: TGTGCCAGTGGCGCAGGGGCCACTGAAGCTTTCTTT; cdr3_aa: CASGAGATEAFF
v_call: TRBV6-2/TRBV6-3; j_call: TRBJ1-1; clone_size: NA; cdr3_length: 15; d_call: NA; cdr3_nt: TGTGCCAGCAGTGCTAGATGGGACATGTACACTGAAGCTTTCTTT; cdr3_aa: CASSARWDMYTEAFF
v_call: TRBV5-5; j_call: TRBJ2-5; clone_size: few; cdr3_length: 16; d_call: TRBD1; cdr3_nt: TGTGCCAGCAGCTTGGTAGGACAGGGGAGCCAAGAGACCCAGTACTTC; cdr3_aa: CASSLVGQGSQETQYF
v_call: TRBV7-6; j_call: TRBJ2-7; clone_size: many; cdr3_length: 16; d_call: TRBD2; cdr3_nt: TGTGCCAGCAGCTACCGACTAGCGGGGGGTCACTACGAGCAGTACTTC; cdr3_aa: CASSYRLAGGHYEQYF
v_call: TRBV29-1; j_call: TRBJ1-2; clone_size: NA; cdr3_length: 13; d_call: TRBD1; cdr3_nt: TGCAGCGTGGGACAGACTGCAAACTATGGCTACACCTTC; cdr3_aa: CSVGQTANYGYTF
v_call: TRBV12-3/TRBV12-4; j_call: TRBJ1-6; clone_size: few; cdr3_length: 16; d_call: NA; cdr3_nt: TGTGCCAGCAGTTTAGGGACGAGCTCCTATAATTCACCCCTCCACTTT; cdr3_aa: CASSLGTSSYNSPLHF
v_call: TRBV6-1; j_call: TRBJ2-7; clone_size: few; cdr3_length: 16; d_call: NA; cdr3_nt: TGTGCCAGCAGTAAACAGGGATCGGTAGGTAACTACGAGCAGTACTTC; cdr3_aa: CASSKQGSVGNYEQYF
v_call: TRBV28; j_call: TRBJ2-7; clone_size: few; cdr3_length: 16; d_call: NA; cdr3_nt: TGTGCCAGCACCCCTCATTGGCCGATCGGGGGATACGAGCAGTACTTC; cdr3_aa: CASTPHWPIGGYEQYF
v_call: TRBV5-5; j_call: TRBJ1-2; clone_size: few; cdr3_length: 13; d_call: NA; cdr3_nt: TGTGCCAGCAGCTTGGTGGGGGCAGGGGGCTACACCTTC; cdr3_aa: CASSLVGAGGYTF
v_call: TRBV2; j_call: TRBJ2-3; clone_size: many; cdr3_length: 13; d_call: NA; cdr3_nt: TGTGCCAGCCGGGACAACGGTCCTGATACGCAGTATTTT; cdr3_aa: CASRDNGPDTQYF
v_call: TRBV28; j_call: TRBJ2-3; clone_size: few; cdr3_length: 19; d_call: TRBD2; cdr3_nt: TGTGCCAGCAGCTCGCTTACTAGCGGCTTGGATTCTAGCACAGATACGCAGTATTTT; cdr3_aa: CASSSLTSGLDSSTDTQYF
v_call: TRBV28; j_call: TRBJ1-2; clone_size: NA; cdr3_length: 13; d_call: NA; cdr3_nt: TGTGCCAGCGGACTCAGACTTAACTATGGCTACACCTTC; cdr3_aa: CASGLRLNYGYTF
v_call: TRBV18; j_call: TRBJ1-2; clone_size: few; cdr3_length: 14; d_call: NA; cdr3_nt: TGTGCCAGCTCACCACAGGAGGGGGACTATGGCTACACCTTC; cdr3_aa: CASSPQEGDYGYTF
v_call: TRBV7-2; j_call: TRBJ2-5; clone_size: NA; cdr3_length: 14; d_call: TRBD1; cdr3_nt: TGTGCCAGCAGACTTCAGACAGGGAAAGAGACCCAGTACTTC; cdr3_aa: CASRLQTGKETQYF
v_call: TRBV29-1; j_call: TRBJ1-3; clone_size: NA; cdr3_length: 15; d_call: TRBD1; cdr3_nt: TGCAGCGTTGAAGTGACAGGGCTTTCGCGAAACACCATATATTTT; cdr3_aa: CSVEVTGLSRNTIYF
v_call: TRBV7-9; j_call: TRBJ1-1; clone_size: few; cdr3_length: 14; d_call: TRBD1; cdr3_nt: TGTGCCAGCAGCTTTGACAGGGACTACACTGAAGCTTTCTTT; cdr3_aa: CASSFDRDYTEAFF
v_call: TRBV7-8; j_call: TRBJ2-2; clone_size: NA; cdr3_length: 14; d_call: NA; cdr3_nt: TGTGCCAGCAGCTTACCGGTCCCAGCCGGGGAGCTGTTTTTT; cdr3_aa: CASSLPVPAGELFF
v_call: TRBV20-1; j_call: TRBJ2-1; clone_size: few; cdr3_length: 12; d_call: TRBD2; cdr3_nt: TGCAGTGAACTAGCGGGGTTCAATGAGCAGTTCTTC; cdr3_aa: CSELAGFNEQFF
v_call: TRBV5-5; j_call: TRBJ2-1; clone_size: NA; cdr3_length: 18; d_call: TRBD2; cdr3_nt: TGTGCCAGCAGCTTGGGTAGCGGGGGGCCGAGCTCCTACAATGAGCAGTTCTTC; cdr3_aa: CASSLGSGGPSSYNEQFF
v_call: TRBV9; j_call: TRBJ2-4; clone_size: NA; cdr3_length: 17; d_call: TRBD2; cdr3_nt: TGTGCCAGCAGCGGTAGGCCCCTGAGCGGGGATGGAGACATTCAGTACTTC; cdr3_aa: CASSGRPLSGDGDIQYF
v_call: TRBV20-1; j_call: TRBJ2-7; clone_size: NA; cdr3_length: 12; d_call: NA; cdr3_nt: TGCAGTGCTAGAGGGGGCAGGAACGAGCAGTACTTC; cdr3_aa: CSARGGRNEQYF
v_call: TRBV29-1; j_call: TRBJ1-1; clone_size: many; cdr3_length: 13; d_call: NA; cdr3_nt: TGCAGCGCCGACAGAACCACCATCCCTGAAGCTTTCTTT; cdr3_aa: CSADRTTIPEAFF
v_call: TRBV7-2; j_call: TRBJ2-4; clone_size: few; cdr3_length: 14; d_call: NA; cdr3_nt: TGTGCCAGCAGCTTAGGTGACTACTTAAACATTCAGTACTTC; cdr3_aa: CASSLGDYLNIQYF
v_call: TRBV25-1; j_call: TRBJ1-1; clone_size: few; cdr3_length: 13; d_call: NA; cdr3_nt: TGTGCCAGCACCGTGGGGAAGGACCTCGAAGCTTTCTTT; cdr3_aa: CASTVGKDLEAFF
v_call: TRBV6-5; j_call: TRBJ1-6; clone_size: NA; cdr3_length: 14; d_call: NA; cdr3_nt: TGTGCCAGCAGTTACTTGGGGTGGAATTCACCCCTCCACTTT; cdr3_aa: CASSYLGWNSPLHF
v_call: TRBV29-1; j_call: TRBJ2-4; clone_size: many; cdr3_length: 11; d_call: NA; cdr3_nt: TGCAGCGTTTCCCAGTTGGACATTCAGTACTTC; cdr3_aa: CSVSQLDIQYF
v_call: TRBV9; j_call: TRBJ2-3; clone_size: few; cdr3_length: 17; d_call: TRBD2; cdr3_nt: TGTGCCAGCAGCGTAGAACTAGCGGGGGGTAGCACAGATACGCAGTATTTT; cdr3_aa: CASSVELAGGSTDTQYF
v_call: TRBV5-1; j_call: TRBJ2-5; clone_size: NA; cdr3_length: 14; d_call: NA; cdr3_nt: TGCGCCAGCAAGGCGGGGGCGCACCAAGAGACCCAGTACTTC; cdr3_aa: CASKAGAHQETQYF
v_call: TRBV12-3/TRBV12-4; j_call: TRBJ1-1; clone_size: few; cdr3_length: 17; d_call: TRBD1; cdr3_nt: TGTGCCAGCAGCCTACAGGGGCCTGGGGTAGGGAACACTGAAGCTTTCTTT; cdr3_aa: CASSLQGPGVGNTEAFF
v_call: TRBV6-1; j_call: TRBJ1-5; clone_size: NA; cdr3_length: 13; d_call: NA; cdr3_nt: TGTGCCAGCAAGGGCCAAAACAATCAGCCCCAGCATTTT; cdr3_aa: CASKGQNNQPQHF
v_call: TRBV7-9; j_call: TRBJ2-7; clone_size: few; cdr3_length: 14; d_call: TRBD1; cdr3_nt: TGTGCCAGCAGCTTGGACAGGAAGATAGACGAGCAGTACTTC; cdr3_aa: CASSLDRKIDEQYF
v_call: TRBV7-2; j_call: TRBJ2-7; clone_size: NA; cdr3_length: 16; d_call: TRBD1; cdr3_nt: TGTGCCAGCAGCTTATTCCTGGGACAGGGGGTCTACGAGCAGTACTTC; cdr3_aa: CASSLFLGQGVYEQYF
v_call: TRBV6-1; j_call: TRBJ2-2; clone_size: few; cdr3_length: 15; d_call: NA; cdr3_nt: TGTGCCAGCACTAGGGCCGCGGCGGGCACCGGGGAGCTGTTTTTT; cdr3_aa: CASTRAAAGTGELFF
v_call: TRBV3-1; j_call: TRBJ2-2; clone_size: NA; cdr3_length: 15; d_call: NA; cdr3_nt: TGTGCCAGCAGCCAAGGGATGCTGAACACCGGGGAGCTGTTTTTT; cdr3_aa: CASSQGMLNTGELFF
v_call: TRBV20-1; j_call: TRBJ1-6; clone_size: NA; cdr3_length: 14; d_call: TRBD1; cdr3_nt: TGCAGTGCTACCCAGGGACAGATCAATTCACCCCTCCACTTT; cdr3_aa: CSATQGQINSPLHF
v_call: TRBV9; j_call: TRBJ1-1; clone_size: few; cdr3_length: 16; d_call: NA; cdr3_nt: TGTGCCAGCAGCGGAATGGGGGGAGGGGTGAACACTGAAGCTTTCTTT; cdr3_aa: CASSGMGGGVNTEAFF
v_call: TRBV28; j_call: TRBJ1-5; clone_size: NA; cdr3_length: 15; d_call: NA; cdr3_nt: TGTGCCAGCAGTTTAAAGTGGTCGCGGGGACAGCCCCAGCATTTT; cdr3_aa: CASSLKWSRGQPQHF
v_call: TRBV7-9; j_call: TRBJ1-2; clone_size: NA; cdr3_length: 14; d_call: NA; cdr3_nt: TGTGCCAGCAGCTTACAGGGATCTGTCTATGGCTACACCTTC; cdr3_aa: CASSLQGSVYGYTF
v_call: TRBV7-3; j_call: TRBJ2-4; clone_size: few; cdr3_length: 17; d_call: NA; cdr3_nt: TGTGCCAGCAGCTTATCAGGGATGGAATCCGGCAAAAACATTCAGTACTTC; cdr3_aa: CASSLSGMESGKNIQYF
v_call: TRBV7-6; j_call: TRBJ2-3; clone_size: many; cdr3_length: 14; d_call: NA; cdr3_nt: TGTGCCAGCAGTCGTCGGCAAAGCACAGATACGCAGTATTTT; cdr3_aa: CASSRRQSTDTQYF
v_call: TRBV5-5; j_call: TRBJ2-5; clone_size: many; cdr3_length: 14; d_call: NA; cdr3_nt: TGTGCCAGCAGCTTGGTACCGGGGGAAGAGACCCAGTACTTC; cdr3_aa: CASSLVPGEETQYF